These 19 T cell receptor beta chains came from one sample sequenced in a study of Graves' ophthalmopathy and Graves' hyperthyroidism. The sequenced template was RNA, covering the TCR beta CDR3 region. A first-round RT-PCR used HTBI primers, followed by a second-round multiplex PCR. TCRdb analysed the multiplex PCR reads with MiXCR anew, one entry per CDR3 protein. The sample holds hundreds of thousands of distinct CDR3 sequences, around a fifth seen once. The sequencing input was peripheral blood. Receptors originate from a woman aged 18-29 years with stable Graves' hyperthyroidism. Some clones in this sample may be carry-over from other donors' samples.

Ten or more counts support this clonotype. The V and J genes are TRBV7-2 and TRBJ2-7; D perhaps matches TRBD1 (5 bases). V lost 4 bases and J lost 6, with 10 bases in between. The germline gives CDR1 SGHTA, CDR2 FQGNSA. This CDR3 has 12 residues. The CDR3 protein is CASSWQGTEQYF. The CDR3 coding sequence is TGTGCCAGCAGCTGGCAGGGTACCGAGCAGTACTTC.

The gene calls are TRBV6-5 and TRBJ2-7; 9 bases agree with TRBD1. Germline-derived CDR1 and CDR2 are MNHEY and SVGAGI. The CDR3 covers 14 residues. The junction had 6 bases not matched to a gene; V was cut back by 4 bases and J by 5 bases. The CDR3 sequence is CASSSGDRANEQYF. The CDR3 nucleotides are TGTGCCAGCAGTTCCGGGGACAGGGCCAACGAGCAGTACTTC.

A few counts support this clonotype. J is TRBJ1-1 and V is TRBV2; D possibly corresponds to TRBD1 (5 bases). The V gene lost 2 bases and the J gene lost 3 bases, with 10 bases spanning the gap. The CDR3 is 14 residues long. CDR1 is SNHLY and CDR2 is FYNNEI in the germline V gene. The CDR3 region is CASSEWDGDTEAFF. The CDR3 bases are TGTGCCAGCAGTGAATGGGACGGCGACACTGAAGCTTTCTTT.

The chain combines TRBV24-1 with TRBJ2-5, with TRBD1 matching over 7 bases. The CDR3 length is 16 residues. Trimming at V came to 4 bases and at J to 3 bases, leaving 10 bases not matched to a gene. CDR1 is KGHDR, CDR2 SFDVKD, per germline. CDR3 DNA: TGTGCCACCAGTGAAGCAACGGGACAGATTGAAGAGACCCAGTACTTC. Protein: CATSEATGQIEETQYF.

This clonotype appeared a few times. The chain uses TRBV11-2 and TRBJ1-1, with D maybe TRBD1 (5 bases). The V and J ends lost 2 bases and 8 bases respectively, with 9 bases between them. The CDR3 contains 12 residues. Per the germline V gene, CDR1 is SGHAT and CDR2 is FQNNGV. CDR3 bases: TGTGCCAGCAGCTTATGGGGCAGAGAAGCTTTCTTT. It codes for CASSLWGREAFF.

The sample holds many counts of this clonotype. The chain employs TRBV28 and TRBJ2-7; 7 bases are shared with TRBD1. CDR3 size: 13 residues. Germline V gene data show CDR1 as MDHEN and CDR2 as SYDVKM. V lost 5 bases, J lost 6 bases, and 7 bases stayed unmatched. CDR3 protein: CASSLNTGAEQYF. CDR3 in DNA: TGTGCCAGCAGTCTAAACACAGGGGCCGAGCAGTACTTC.

This clonotype was seen repeatedly, ten times or more. The chain couples TRBV12-3 or TRBV12-4 to TRBJ1-2; D remains ambiguous. The CDR3 totals 14 residues. V was pared by 5 bases and J by 6 bases, with 16 bases between. The CDR3 DNA follows: TGTGCCAGCAGTCCCGGACCCGAGGTCCATGGCTACACCTTC. The encoded protein is CASSPGPEVHGYTF.

This clonotype appeared many times. The chain combines TRBV3-1 with TRBJ2-5; D not certain. The ends were cut back, 1 base at V and 9 bases at J, with 6 bases in the middle. This CDR3 contains 11 residues. CDR1 and CDR2 from the germline V gene are LGHDT and YNNKEL (reference sequence). The CDR3 coding sequence is TGTGCCAGCAGCCAAGGACCGCCCCAGTACTTC. It codes for CASSQGPPQYF.

This clonotype has only one observation. It may be a read error: a sequence one base away is much more abundant. The gene calls are TRBV2 and TRBJ2-7; D assignment may be TRBD1 or TRBD2 (5 bases each). The length of the CDR3 is 14 residues. CDR1 is SNHLY and CDR2 is FYNNEI in the germline V gene. CDR3 DNA: TGTGGCAGCAGTCCCTCCGGGACGGACTACGAGCAGTACTTC. This codes for CGSSPSGTDYEQYF.

Ten or more counts support this clonotype. The gene calls are TRBV20-1 and TRBJ1-2; D is perhaps TRBD1 (6 bases). Trimming left V 7 bases short and J 6 bases short, with 21 bases between. This CDR3 has 14 residues. Per the germline V gene, CDR1 is DFQATT and CDR2 is SNEGSKA (reference sequence). CDR3 loop: CSGQRGSGADGYTF. CDR3 nucleotide sequence: TGCAGTGGGCAGAGAGGGTCAGGGGCTGATGGCTACACCTTC.

This clonotype showed up many times. The rearrangement joins TRBV7-6 to TRBJ1-6, with TRBD1 as a possible D gene (5 bases). V was trimmed by 1 base and J by 7 bases, leaving 14 bases between them. The CDR3 covers 16 residues. Germline-derived CDR1 and CDR2 are SGHVS and FNYEAQ. In DNA form, the CDR3 reads TGTGCCAGCAGCTTAGAGGTTTGGGGGGGGAATTCACCCCTCCACTTT. Encoded protein: CASSLEVWGGNSPLHF.

This clonotype was seen a handful of times. The J gene is TRBJ1-1, the V gene TRBV12-3 or TRBV12-4; D is uncertain. The CDR3 is 15 residues long. The V gene lost 1 base and the J gene lost 3 bases, with 12 bases spanning the gap. The CDR3 region is CASSLVGPTHTEAFF. The CDR3 nucleotides read TGTGCCAGCAGTTTAGTAGGCCCGACTCACACTGAAGCTTTCTTT.

This clonotype came up many times. The rearrangement links TRBV2 to TRBJ1-2; 8 nucleotides line up with TRBD1. V trimming: 6 bases; J trimming: 4 bases; junction bases outside the gene matches: 7. The germline CDR1 and CDR2 sequences are SNHLY and FYNNEI. There are 14 residues in the CDR3. The CDR3 bases are TGTGCCAGCAGAACGACAGGGGCTGGCTATGGCTACACCTTC. The encoded protein is CASRTTGAGYGYTF.

This clonotype occurred many times. The chain uses TRBV12-3 or TRBV12-4 and TRBJ2-2; D may be TRBD1 (6 bases). V dropped 7 bases and J dropped 1 base, with 10 bases sitting between them. The CDR3 has 14 residues. This CDR3 reads CASILTGNTGELFF. CDR3 nucleotide sequence: TGTGCCAGCATCCTGACAGGGAACACCGGGGAGCTGTTTTTT.

V and J are TRBV15 and TRBJ2-7; D perhaps matches TRBD2 (6 bases). The CDR3 runs to 15 residues. The V and J ends lost 1 base and 4 bases respectively, with 14 bases between them. The germline V gene encodes CDR1 LNHNV and CDR2 YYDKDF (reference sequence). The CDR3 nucleotides are TGTGCCACCAGCAGAGTCTCCGGACTATCTTACGAGCAGTACTTC. This gives the protein CATSRVSGLSYEQYF.

This clonotype was found a few times. This chain links TRBV11-3 with TRBJ2-7; TRBD2 agrees at 7 bases. CDR1 and CDR2 from the germline V gene are SGHNT and YENEEA. This CDR3 spans 14 amino acids. Losses at the gene ends were 0 bases for V and 6 bases for J; bases not matched to a gene: 5. The CDR3 region is CASSLDGGRSEQYF. CDR3 nucleotide sequence: TGTGCCAGCAGCTTAGACGGCGGGAGATCCGAGCAGTACTTC.

This clonotype appeared many times. The V call is TRBV2, the J call TRBJ2-5; D unresolved. The germline V and J ends were trimmed by 2 bases and 2 bases, with 3 bases remaining between them. The CDR3 is made up of 12 amino acids. Germline V lookup: CDR1 SNHLY, CDR2 FYNNEI. The CDR3 is CASSEQQETQYF. The CDR3 DNA reads TGTGCCAGCAGTGAACAGCAAGAGACCCAGTACTTC.

The sample holds many counts of this clonotype. This chain joins TRBV18 and TRBJ2-7, with a possible D match to TRBD1 (5 bases). V was cut by 2 bases and J by 1 base, with 9 bases left in between. Germline loops: CDR1 KGHSH, CDR2 LQKENI. The CDR3 is 14 amino acids. CDR3 residues: CASSPKAGSYEQYF. The CDR3 DNA follows: TGTGCCAGCTCACCAAAGGCAGGGTCCTACGAGCAGTACTTC.

The sample holds one count of this clonotype. The chain carries TRBV6-1 and TRBJ1-2; D is uncertain. V lost 8 bases to trimming and J lost 3 bases, with 13 bases between them. Germline V gene lookup returns CDR1 MNHNS and CDR2 SASEGT. There are 13 residues in the CDR3. In DNA, the CDR3 is TGTGCCAGCGGCATGGCCGGAGACTATGGCTACACCTTC. Its translation is CASGMAGDYGYTF.